The 25 T cell receptor beta chains below were found in one sample sequenced in a study of blood T cell repertoires in COVID-19. Only in-frame clones appear in the TCRdb table, and some are missing; sequencing was by immunoSEQ multiplex PCR. The profile shows roughly 200,000 clones, 87% of them singletons. Sequenced sample: peripheral blood. Every receptor here comes from a woman under 30 who had recovered from COVID-19.

The V call is TRBV2, the J call TRBJ2-7; the match to TRBD2 covers 11 bases. Germline CDR1 and CDR2: SNHLY and FYNNEI. The ends lost 10 bases at V and 7 bases at J; junction bases unmatched: 9. The CDR3 spans 13 residues. The CDR3 nucleotides are TGTGCCACCCAGGGGCTAGCGGGAGGTGAGCAGTACTTC. It translates to CATQGLAGGEQYF.

This rearrangement joins TRBV11-3 to TRBJ1-1; D may be TRBD1 (6 bases). Per the germline V gene, CDR1 is SGHNT and CDR2 is YENEEA. V was shortened by 4 bases and J by 8 bases, with 8 bases between the two germline ends. CDR3 length: 11 amino acids. The CDR3 sequence: CASSSTGEAFF. The DNA of the CDR3 is TGTGCCAGCAGCTCCACAGGGGAAGCTTTCTTT.

The chain couples TRBV7-2 to TRBJ2-1; 7 positions match TRBD2. V lost 5 bases, J lost 3 bases, and 10 bases stayed unmatched. Germline V gives CDR1 SGHTA, CDR2 FQGNSA. CDR3 length equals 16 residues. This chain's CDR3 is CASSAYSSGYYNEQFF. In DNA, the CDR3 is TGTGCCAGCAGCGCCTACTCTAGCGGATACTACAATGAGCAGTTCTTC.

The DNA of the CDR3 is TGCAGCGCCACAGGGAGTGGGACTGAAGCTTTCTTT. It is translated as CSATGSGTEAFF. The chain uses TRBV29-1 and TRBJ1-1; D might be TRBD1 (6 bases). Germline-derived CDR1 and CDR2 are SQVTM and ANQGSEA. The CDR3 covers 12 residues. Deletions cut 7 bases from V and 5 bases from J, with 14 bases between.

This clone was recorded a few times. The chain joins TRBV19 to TRBJ2-1; TRBD2 matches 9 bases. V lost 6 bases, J lost 5 bases, and 5 bases stayed unmatched. Germline CDR1 and CDR2: LNHDA and SQIVND (reference sequence). The CDR3 has 14 amino acids. Here the CDR3 DNA reads TGTGCCAGTAGGGGCGGGAGGGCCGACAATGAGCAGTTCTTC. It encodes CASRGGRADNEQFF.

This rearrangement joins TRBV24-1 to TRBJ1-5; no reliable D call. CDR3 length: 14 amino acids. The germline gives CDR1 KGHDR, CDR2 SFDVKD. Deletions cut 7 bases from V and 0 bases from J, with 9 bases between. The CDR3 nucleotides are TGTGCCACCAGCCTCTCGTCTAGCAATCAGCCCCAGCATTTT. This gives the protein CATSLSSSNQPQHF.

This clone showed up just a few times. This chain uses TRBV5-4 with TRBJ1-1, with D possibly matching TRBD1 (5 bases). V gave up 0 bases and J gave up 4 bases, with 10 bases separating them. This CDR3 is 14 amino acids long. In germline, CDR1 is SGHNT, CDR2 YYREEE (reference sequence). The CDR3 reads CASSLDGASTEAFF. DNA of the CDR3: TGTGCCAGCAGCTTGGATGGGGCGAGCACTGAAGCTTTCTTT. Looking up the rest from reference TRBV5-4 and TRBJ1-1 gives the full variable domain: ETGVTQSPTHLIKTRGQQVTLRCSSQSGHNTVSWYQQALGQGPQFIFQYYREEENGRGNFPPRFSGLQFPNYSSELNVNALELDDSALYLCASSLDGASTEAFFGQGTRLTVV.

The sample holds a few counts of this clone. The genes are TRBV2 and TRBJ1-4; 7 bases are shared with TRBD1. The germline V gene encodes CDR1 SNHLY and CDR2 FYNNEI. The CDR3 spans 15 residues. V dropped 8 bases and J dropped 5; count of bases not matched to a gene: 11. CDR3 protein: CASDEEGQRNEKLFF. The CDR3 DNA is TGTGCCAGCGACGAGGAGGGACAGCGAAATGAAAAACTGTTTTTT.

The genes are TRBV3-1 (or the pseudogene TRBV3-2) and TRBJ2-7; the D gene is possibly TRBD2 (7 bases). The ends were cut back, 0 bases at V and 3 bases at J, with 24 bases in the middle. CDR1 is LGHDT, CDR2 YNNKEL, per germline (reference sequence). The CDR3 has 19 residues. CDR3 DNA sequence: TGTGCCAGCAGCCAAGAAAAAGGGGGGGTGGCTAGCGAGAGCTACGAGCAGTACTTC. Its translation is CASSQEKGGVASESYEQYF.

This clone has just one count. CDR3 sequence reads: CASSTSEGYNEQFF. The DNA of the CDR3 is TGTGCCAGCAGTACTAGCGAAGGATACAATGAGCAGTTCTTC. The V gene is TRBV6-6, the J gene TRBJ2-1, with 7 bases aligning to TRBD2. CDR3 length equals 14 residues. V shed 5 bases and J 4 bases; nucleotides not matched to a gene: 5. CDR1 is MNHNY and CDR2 is SVGAGI in the germline V gene (reference sequence).

V gene TRBV4-3 combines with J gene TRBJ2-4, with TRBD2 matching over 14 bases. Looked up from germline, CDR1 is LGHNA and CDR2 is YSLEER. CDR3 length equals 20 residues. Unmatched junction bases numbered 12, after V lost 3 bases and J lost 2 bases. CDR3 sequence: CASSHGLAGGARSSKNIQYF. CDR3 nucleotide sequence: TGCGCCAGCAGCCACGGACTAGCGGGAGGCGCTAGGAGTTCCAAAAACATTCAGTACTTC.

V and J are TRBV7-9 and TRBJ2-7, with D perhaps matching TRBD2 (6 bases). The V and J ends lost 4 bases and 3 bases respectively, with 10 bases between them. CDR3 length: 13 residues. Germline assignment: CDR1 SEHNR and CDR2 FQNEAQ (reference sequence). The CDR3 DNA reads TGTGCCAGCAGCTGGGAGGACCACTACGAGCAGTACTTC. This codes for CASSWEDHYEQYF. Based on the CDR3 plus reference TRBV7-9 and TRBJ2-7, the full variable domain is DTGVSQNPRHKITKRGQNVTFRCDPISEHNRLYWYRQTLGQGPEFLTYFQNEAQLEKSRLLSDRFSAERPKGSFSTLEIQRTEQGDSAMYLCASSWEDHYEQYFGPGTRLTVT.

The chain recombines TRBV5-4 with TRBJ2-3, with 7 bases fitting TRBD2. This CDR3 comprises 15 residues. The J segment lost 1 base and the V segment lost 0 bases, leaving 2 bases of the junction unmatched. CDR1 and CDR2 (germline): SGHNT, YYREEE (reference sequence). CDR3 region: CASSLVTSGTDTQYF. In nucleotides, the CDR3 is TGTGCCAGCAGCTTGGTAACTAGCGGCACAGATACGCAGTATTTT.

The sample holds one count of this clone. V and J are TRBV10-3 and TRBJ1-5, with a tentative D call TRBD1 (6 bases). The CDR3 spans 14 residues. Per germline, CDR1 ENHRY and CDR2 SYGVKD. The V and J ends lost 5 bases and 4 bases respectively, with 12 bases between them. CDR3 amino acids: CAISSGEGNQPQHF. The CDR3 region has the DNA TGTGCCATCAGTTCAGGGGAGGGGAATCAGCCCCAGCATTTT.

The rearrangement links TRBV7-2 to TRBJ1-1; 8 bases align to TRBD1. The CDR3 is made up of 15 amino acids. Unmatched junction bases numbered 9, after V lost 4 bases and J lost 5 bases. Germline V CDR1 and CDR2: SGHTA, FQGNSA. In DNA form, the CDR3 reads TGTGCCAGCAGCTCCCCAGGGGGCCTGGGGACTGAAGCTTTCTTT. As protein: CASSSPGGLGTEAFF. Full variable domain (rest looked up from reference TRBV7-2 and TRBJ1-1): GAGVSQSPSNKVTEKGKDVELRCDPISGHTALYWYRQSLGQGLEFLIYFQGNSAPDKSGLPSDRFSAERTGGSVSTLTIQRTQQEDSAVYLCASSSPGGLGTEAFFGQGTRLTVV.

This clone appeared once. The V gene is TRBV5-1, the J gene TRBJ2-3; D may be TRBD2 (5 bases). V was clipped by 2 bases and J by 2 bases, with 9 bases between them. Germline V CDR1 and CDR2: SGHRS, YFSETQ. The CDR3 extends over 14 amino acids. In DNA, the CDR3 is TGCGCCAGCAGCTTAGAGGGATCCACAGATACGCAGTATTTT. Translating gives CASSLEGSTDTQYF.

The count of this clone is one. The CDR3 loop is CATSRTRGTSTDTQYF. CDR3 DNA sequence: TGTGCCACCAGCAGAACCCGGGGGACTAGCACAGATACGCAGTATTTT. The rearrangement links TRBV15 to TRBJ2-3, with D maybe TRBD2 (6 bases). V was cut by 2 bases and J by 0 bases, with 12 bases left in between. The CDR3 contains 16 residues. Looked up from germline, CDR1 is LNHNV and CDR2 is YYDKDF (reference sequence).

The chain uses TRBV5-1 and TRBJ1-2; 8 bases line up with TRBD1. The V segment lost 0 bases and the J segment 7 bases; nucleotides outside the gene matches: 8. Germline V gene lookup returns CDR1 SGHRS and CDR2 YFSETQ. This CDR3 region has 15 residues. CDR3: CASSLGAGGAVGYTF. The DNA of the CDR3 is TGCGCCAGCAGCTTGGGCGCAGGGGGCGCGGTTGGCTACACCTTC.

The chain has TRBV11-1 and TRBJ2-1; no definite D call. CDR3 length equals 14 residues. The germline V gene has CDR1 SGHAT and CDR2 FQDESV (reference sequence). Deletions cut 2 bases from V and 6 bases from J, with 11 bases between. In nucleotides, the CDR3 is TGTGCCAGCAGCTTAACGTCTGGGCCCAATGAGCAGTTCTTC. As protein: CASSLTSGPNEQFF.

The chain combines TRBV21-1 with TRBJ1-4; TRBD1 reflects the table's D call only, with no check against the DNA. TRBV21-1 is listed as a pseudogene. The CDR3 sequence is 15 residues long. CDR3 coding DNA: TGTGCCAGCAGCCGCAGGAAGGCTTATAATGAAAAACTGTTTTTT. It encodes CASSRRKAYNEKLFF.

There are a few counts of this clone. V and J are TRBV20-1 and TRBJ2-5; D is possibly TRBD1 (6 bases). Trimming took 3 bases from V and 2 from J, leaving 13 bases between them. This CDR3 is 14 amino acids long. From germline, CDR1 is DFQATT and CDR2 SNEGSKA (reference sequence). The CDR3 protein is CSASGDMLQETQYF. In nucleotides, the CDR3 is TGCAGTGCTAGTGGGGACATGTTGCAAGAGACCCAGTACTTC.

The chain carries TRBV6-5 and TRBJ2-1; the match to TRBD2 covers 11 bases. This CDR3 has 15 residues. V lost 6 bases, J lost 8 bases, and 9 bases stayed unmatched. Germline values: CDR1 MNHEY, CDR2 SVGAGI. CDR3 region: CASRPTSGSIDEQFF. In DNA form, the CDR3 reads TGTGCCAGCAGGCCTACTAGCGGGAGTATCGATGAGCAGTTCTTC.

Only a few counts were recorded for this clone. The rearrangement joins TRBV30 to TRBJ1-1, with D uncertain. The CDR3 loop spans 12 amino acids. The V gene lost 6 bases and the J gene lost 3 bases, with 11 bases spanning the gap. Germline V gives CDR1 GTSNPN, CDR2 SVGIG (reference sequence). CDR3 protein: CACPGSHTEAFF. CDR3 bases: TGTGCCTGCCCCGGGAGCCACACTGAAGCTTTCTTT.

The chain links TRBV27 to TRBJ2-4; D unresolved. With 5 bases removed from V and 5 bases from J, the gap between germline ends came to 19 bases. Per the germline V gene, CDR1 is MNHEY and CDR2 is SMNVEV (reference sequence). The CDR3 contains 16 residues. Here the CDR3 reads CASSPEYTPFQNIQYF. The CDR3 nucleotides are TGTGCCAGCAGTCCTGAATATACTCCTTTCCAAAACATTCAGTACTTC.

The V gene is TRBV5-1, the J gene TRBJ2-7; D is possibly TRBD2 (6 bases). Germline V gives CDR1 SGHRS, CDR2 YFSETQ. The CDR3 length is 12 residues. V lost 2 bases and J 5 bases, leaving 8 bases between the germline ends. The CDR3 DNA reads as TGCGCCAGCAGCTTCCGGGGGAACGAGCAGTACTTC. This encodes CASSFRGNEQYF.